Below are 21 T cell receptor beta chains sequenced from a single sample in a study of T cell repertoires in aging, cancer and after chemotherapy. TCR beta rearrangements were amplified from peripheral blood genomic DNA. Multiplex touch-down PCR with TRB-A/B primers amplified rearranged V-D-J TRB sequences. In TCRdb, the multiplex PCR reads were re-called with MiXCR into one record per CDR3 protein. The table includes more than 10,000 distinct CDR3 sequences, 25% detected once. The sequenced sample consisted of blood. These TCRs come from a human donor in good health.

In its sample, this clonotype was seen a few times. CDR3 amino acids: CASSYSDGLSSYNSPLHF. The CDR3 DNA follows: TGTGCCAGCAGTTACTCTGACGGACTCAGCTCCTATAATTCACCCCTCCACTTT. The chain combines TRBV6-5 with TRBJ1-6; no clear D. The CDR3 contains 18 residues. Germline V gene lookup returns CDR1 MNHEY and CDR2 SVGAGI. Deletions cut 0 bases from V and 0 bases from J, with 12 bases between.

This clonotype was counted a few times. The chain combines TRBV20-1 with TRBJ1-2; D remains unclear. Trimming removed 3 bases from V and 0 bases from J, with 5 bases in between. The CDR3 is 12 amino acids. From germline, CDR1 is DFQATT and CDR2 SNEGSKA (reference sequence). CDR3 DNA: TGCAGTGCTAGTACCCCTAACTATGGCTACACCTTC. The encoded protein is CSASTPNYGYTF.

This clonotype has more than one count but fewer than ten. The chain joins TRBV7-2 to TRBJ1-1; D remains ambiguous. Germline V gene sequence: CDR1 SGHTA, CDR2 FQGNSA. V lost 5 bases, J lost 2 bases, and 12 bases lay in between. This CDR3 spans 14 amino acids. The CDR3, as DNA: TGTGCCAGCAGCCAGCTAAGGCTAAACACTGAAGCTTTCTTT. Translating it yields CASSQLRLNTEAFF. Based on the CDR3 plus reference TRBV7-2 and TRBJ1-1, the full variable domain is GAGVSQSPSNKVTEKGKDVELRCDPISGHTALYWYRQSLGQGLEFLIYFQGNSAPDKSGLPSDRFSAERTGGSVSTLTIQRTQQEDSAVYLCASSQLRLNTEAFFGQGTRLTVV.

V gene TRBV28 combines with J gene TRBJ2-5; maybe TRBD1 (6 bases). The CDR3 sequence is 15 residues long. The V gene's germline CDR1 is MDHEN and CDR2 SYDVKM. Trimming stripped 5 bases from V and 2 bases from J, with 15 bases between. In nucleotides, the CDR3 is TGTGCCAGCAGTCACGCCGGGACAACACAAGAGACCCAGTACTTC. Its translation: CASSHAGTTQETQYF.

This clonotype counts as medium-sized. The chain employs TRBV29-1 and TRBJ1-2; 10 positions match TRBD1. This CDR3 is 13 amino acids long. Per the germline V gene, CDR1 is SQVTM and CDR2 is ANQGSEA. V shed 6 bases and J 5 bases; nucleotides not matched to a gene: 6. As DNA, the CDR3 is TGCAGCGTGGCAATGGGACAGGGGTATGGCTACACCTTC. Its protein product is CSVAMGQGYGYTF. Full variable domain (remainder filled in from reference TRBV29-1 and TRBJ1-2): SAVISQKPSRDICQRGTSLTIQCQVDSQVTMMFWYRQQPGQSLTLIATANQGSEATYESGFVIDKFPISRPNLTFSTLTVSNMSPEDSSIYLCSVAMGQGYGYTFGSGTRLTVV.

This clonotype was seen ten or more times. V usage is TRBV18 and J usage is TRBJ2-7; tentatively, D is TRBD1 (6 bases). The CDR3 consists of 14 residues. The germline V gene encodes CDR1 KGHSH and CDR2 LQKENI. V was cut by 1 base and J by 3 bases, with 10 bases left in between. In DNA form, the CDR3 reads TGTGCCAGCTCACCACAAGGACAGCTCTACGAGCAGTACTTC. Translating gives CASSPQGQLYEQYF.

This clonotype was counted only a few times. The chain couples TRBV20-1 to TRBJ2-7; tentatively, D is TRBD2 (7 bases). V was trimmed by 5 bases and J by 8 bases, leaving 31 bases between them. CDR3 length: 17 amino acids. Germline lookup yields CDR1 DFQATT and CDR2 SNEGSKA (reference sequence). CDR3 coding DNA: TGCAGTGCTCTGGGGCGGTTCGCTAGGGGGGGCCGGAGGCAGCAGTACTTC. This encodes CSALGRFARGGRRQQYF.

This clonotype was found a few times. The gene calls are TRBV5-6 and TRBJ1-1, with D perhaps TRBD1 (6 bases). Trimming took off 5 bases at V and 3 bases at J, with 11 bases between the two ends. This CDR3 has 13 amino acids. CDR1 is SGHDT, CDR2 YYEEEE, per germline. The CDR3 DNA is TGTGCCAGCAGATCCAGGGGTGACACTGAAGCTTTCTTT. It translates to CASRSRGDTEAFF.

This chain connects TRBV5-1 to TRBJ1-2, with D unresolved. Per germline, CDR1 SGHRS and CDR2 YFSETQ. This CDR3 is built from 13 residues. Trimming left V 3 bases short and J 1 base short, with 7 bases between. CDR3 sequence reads: CASSSTNNYGYTF. The CDR3 DNA reads TGCGCCAGCAGCTCGACAAATAACTATGGCTACACCTTC.

This clonotype has only a few counts. DNA for the CDR3: TGTGCCAGCAGCTTGGTTGGGACAGGGGGTCCTGAGCAGTTCTTC. Its translation: CASSLVGTGGPEQFF. This chain uses TRBV5-6 with TRBJ2-1; 11 bases map to TRBD1. Germline assignment: CDR1 SGHDT and CDR2 YYEEEE. The trim removed 0 bases at V and 9 bases at J, leaving 5 bases unmatched. This CDR3 region has 15 residues.

This clonotype was detected many times. The gene calls are TRBV7-9 and TRBJ2-7, with TRBD2 as a possible D gene (6 bases). There are 13 residues in the CDR3. CDR1 and CDR2 (germline): SEHNR, FQNEAQ (reference sequence). The ends were cut back, 5 bases at V and 4 bases at J, with 12 bases in the middle. The CDR3 loop reads CASSLRGGYEQYF. CDR3 DNA: TGTGCCAGCAGCCTCCGTGGGGGGTACGAGCAGTACTTC. Drawing the rest from reference TRBV7-9 and TRBJ2-7, the complete variable domain is DTGVSQNPRHKITKRGQNVTFRCDPISEHNRLYWYRQTLGQGPEFLTYFQNEAQLEKSRLLSDRFSAERPKGSFSTLEIQRTEQGDSAMYLCASSLRGGYEQYFGPGTRLTVT.

This chain connects TRBV6-2 or TRBV6-3 to TRBJ1-2; possible D gene TRBD1, 5 bases. CDR3 length: 15 amino acids. The germline CDR1 and CDR2 sequences are MNHEY and SVGEGT. Trimming stripped 6 bases from V and 5 bases from J, with 19 bases between. The CDR3 spells CASSPTLGALYGYTF. The CDR3 bases are TGTGCCAGCAGCCCTACCCTCGGGGCCCTATATGGCTACACCTTC.

The genes are TRBV11-1 and TRBJ2-1, with 7 bases identical to TRBD1. Germline-derived CDR1 and CDR2 are SGHAT and FQDESV (reference sequence). The CDR3 is 17 amino acids. V lost 4 bases to trimming and J lost 6 bases; unmatched junction nucleotides: 15. The CDR3 region has the DNA TGTGCCAGCAGCTCATTGAAACAGGGGAAACTGAGCAATGAGCAGTTCTTC. Translated: CASSSLKQGKLSNEQFF.

This clonotype has only a few counts. The V gene is TRBV6-6, the J gene TRBJ2-3, with D hard to call. This CDR3 comprises 16 residues. Germline CDR1 reads MNHNY; CDR2 reads SVGAGI (reference sequence). Trimming shortened V by 4 bases and J by 3 bases, and 17 bases separated the two germline ends. CDR3 nucleotide sequence: TGTGCCAGCAGTTCAGGACCGCCAGGTTGGACAGATACGCAGTATTTT. Its protein is CASSSGPPGWTDTQYF.

By share, this clonotype ranks as medium-sized. Written as DNA, the CDR3 is TGTGCCAGCAGTTACGATGGGACAGTCCCTGGCTACACCTTC. This sequence encodes CASSYDGTVPGYTF. The chain has TRBV6-5 and TRBJ1-2; 7 bases fit TRBD1. The junction had 7 bases not matched to a gene; V was cut back by 2 bases and J by 7 bases. The CDR3 is 14 amino acids. Germline CDR1 is MNHEY and CDR2 is SVGAGI.

In its sample, this clonotype was seen a few times. This chain joins TRBV7-6 and TRBJ2-3; D is unclear. This CDR3 has 15 amino acids. From germline, CDR1 is SGHVS and CDR2 FNYEAQ. Trimming removed 5 bases from V and 1 base from J, with 13 bases in between. The CDR3 nucleotides are TGTGCCAGCAGCCCAGGTCTAAAACGCACAGATACGCAGTATTTT. It yields the protein CASSPGLKRTDTQYF.

This chain joins TRBV12-3 or TRBV12-4 and TRBJ1-4, with D possibly being TRBD1 (5 bases). V lost 4 bases to trimming and J lost 8 bases, with 14 bases between them. This CDR3 is built from 14 residues. CDR3 residues: CASSSGLLDEKLFF. In nucleotides, the CDR3 is TGTGCCAGCAGTTCAGGGTTGCTCGACGAAAAACTGTTTTTT.

The table lists this clonotype with a few counts. The CDR3 loop reads CATSDPGQGVQPQHF. The CDR3 DNA sequence: TGTGCCACCAGTGATCCCGGACAGGGGGTTCAGCCCCAGCATTTT. V is TRBV24-1 and J is TRBJ1-5, with TRBD1 identical over 10 bases. This CDR3 is 15 amino acids long. V gave up 3 bases and J gave up 6 bases; unmatched junction bases: 4. The V gene's germline CDR1 is KGHDR and CDR2 SFDVKD.

This clonotype was counted between two and nine times. Written as DNA, the CDR3 is TGCGCCAGCAGCTTGGAGGGGTCTGGGGGCGCCTATAATTCACCCCTCCACTTT. This encodes CASSLEGSGGAYNSPLHF. The chain carries TRBV5-1 and TRBJ1-6; possibly TRBD1 for D (6 bases). The ends were cut back, 0 bases at V and 2 bases at J, with 15 bases in the middle. The CDR3 extends over 18 amino acids. The germline V gene has CDR1 SGHRS and CDR2 YFSETQ.

This clonotype was seen a handful of times. The CDR3 nucleotides read TGCAGTGCTAAGCCGGGGGGTCAAGAGACCCAGTACTTC. It translates to CSAKPGGQETQYF. V usage is TRBV20-1 and J usage is TRBJ2-5, with 7 bases aligning to TRBD2. V dropped 4 bases and J dropped 2; count of bases not matched to a gene: 4. Germline assignment: CDR1 DFQATT and CDR2 SNEGSKA (reference sequence). This CDR3 comprises 13 residues.

The V call is TRBV12-3 or TRBV12-4, the J call TRBJ2-7; D gene ambiguous. V was trimmed by 1 base and J by 6 bases, leaving 10 bases between them. CDR3 length: 13 amino acids. Here the CDR3 reads CASSLGLYGEQYF. DNA for the CDR3: TGTGCCAGCAGTTTAGGGCTCTATGGCGAGCAGTACTTC.